Below are 14 T cell receptor beta chains sequenced from a single sample in a study of blood T cell repertoires in COVID-19. The data were produced by immunoSEQ multiplex PCR, yet TCRdb's version contains in-frame clones alone and is incomplete. The top ten hold less than 2.5% of the sample, which has roughly 290,000 clones, 80% to 90% seen once. Material: PBMCs or T cells enriched from blood (not recorded which). The origin of the receptors is a man younger than 45 who had recovered from COVID-19.

This chain uses TRBV2 with TRBJ2-5; D not resolved. V lost 6 bases, J lost 0 bases, and 5 bases lay in between. CDR1 and CDR2 from the germline V gene are SNHLY and FYNNEI. The CDR3 is 12 residues long. CDR3 DNA sequence: TGTGCCAGCAGCGACTACCAAGAGACCCAGTACTTC. It codes for CASSDYQETQYF.

V usage is TRBV6-5 and J usage is TRBJ2-7; D is perhaps TRBD1 (6 bases). The CDR3 loop spans 14 amino acids. Trimming shortened V by 0 bases and J by 6 bases, and 12 bases separated the two germline ends. CDR1 is MNHEY, CDR2 SVGAGI, per germline. CDR3 sequence: CASSYSTGWGEQYF. As DNA, the CDR3 is TGTGCCAGCAGTTACTCGACAGGTTGGGGCGAGCAGTACTTC.

There are a few counts of this clone. V is TRBV15 and J is TRBJ1-4; 7 bases are shared with TRBD1. CDR1 is LNHNV and CDR2 is YYDKDF in the germline V gene (reference sequence). The V and J ends lost 3 bases and 5 bases, in that order; junction bases with no gene match: 3. CDR3 length: 14 amino acids. The CDR3 is CATSRGQMNEKLFF. CDR3 nucleotide sequence: TGTGCCACCAGCAGGGGACAGATGAATGAAAAACTGTTTTTT.

This chain uses TRBV5-4 with TRBJ2-2, with TRBD2 matching over 16 bases. Germline loops: CDR1 SGHNT, CDR2 YYREEE (reference sequence). The CDR3 contains 18 residues. The J segment lost 4 bases and the V segment lost 3 bases, leaving 6 bases of the junction unmatched. CDR3 coding DNA: TGTGCCAGCAGCTGGGGACTAGCGGGGGGGCCGGGCACCGGGGAGCTGTTTTTT. Residues: CASSWGLAGGPGTGELFF.

The genes are TRBV4-1 and TRBJ2-3; 12 positions agree with TRBD2. There are 15 residues in the CDR3. The trim removed 11 bases at V and 6 bases at J, leaving 12 bases unmatched. CDR1 and CDR2 from the germline V gene are MGHRA and YSYEKL. The CDR3 is CASSPSGGAADTQYF. The CDR3 bases are TGCGCCTCGTCCCCTAGCGGGGGGGCCGCCGATACGCAGTATTTT.

This clone was counted a single time. The rearrangement uses TRBV9 and TRBJ2-2; 7 bases fit TRBD1. The CDR3 is made up of 15 amino acids. V gave up 5 bases and J gave up 1 base; unmatched junction bases: 5. The germline V gene encodes CDR1 SGDLS and CDR2 YYNGEE. The CDR3 region has the DNA TGTGCCAGCAGTGCGGACAGGTTGAACACCGGGGAGCTGTTTTTT. It specifies CASSADRLNTGELFF. Drawing the rest from reference TRBV9 and TRBJ2-2, the complete variable domain is DSGVTQTPKHLITATGQRVTLRCSPRSGDLSVYWYQQSLDQGLQFLIQYYNGEERAKGNILERFSAQQFPDLHSELNLSSLELGDSALYFCASSADRLNTGELFFGEGSRLTVL.

The gene calls are TRBV5-4 and TRBJ2-7, with TRBD1 identical over 9 bases. Germline V gene lookup returns CDR1 SGHNT and CDR2 YYREEE (reference sequence). The CDR3 covers 15 residues. With 5 bases clipped from V and 0 bases from J, the junction kept 6 bases outside the gene matches. The CDR3 here is CASRRDRAGSYEQYF. The CDR3 nucleotides read TGTGCCAGCAGACGGGACAGGGCGGGCTCCTACGAGCAGTACTTC.

This clone was detected only a few times. The rearrangement joins TRBV19 to TRBJ2-1; a weak D match, TRBD2 (7 bases). This CDR3 contains 13 residues. Germline lookup yields CDR1 LNHDA and CDR2 SQIVND (reference sequence). V gave up 7 bases and J gave up 6 bases, with 13 bases separating them. CDR3 nucleotides: TGTGCCAGTAAGGGCGGGGGCGGCAATGAGCAGTTCTTC. It is translated as CASKGGGGNEQFF.

The chain recombines TRBV19 with TRBJ1-5; D is possibly TRBD1 (5 bases). The V gene's germline CDR1 is LNHDA and CDR2 SQIVND (reference sequence). V shed 5 bases and J shed 3 bases, with 8 bases lying between them. The CDR3 spans 13 residues. The CDR3 protein is CASSGANNQPQHF. The CDR3 coding sequence is TGTGCCAGTAGTGGGGCAAACAATCAGCCCCAGCATTTT.

The V and J genes are TRBV11-2 and TRBJ1-1, with TRBD1 matching over 9 bases. The CDR3 has 15 amino acids. V lost 4 bases, J lost 1 base, and 4 bases stayed unmatched. The germline V gene encodes CDR1 SGHAT and CDR2 FQNNGV. This chain's CDR3 is CASSSRDRANTEAFF. In nucleotides, the CDR3 is TGTGCCAGCAGCTCAAGGGACAGGGCGAACACTGAAGCTTTCTTT.

The chain couples TRBV2 to TRBJ1-2, with D perhaps TRBD1 (6 bases). Germline V gives CDR1 SNHLY, CDR2 FYNNEI. This CDR3 spans 13 amino acids. V was clipped by 5 bases and J by 8 bases, with 15 bases between them. The CDR3 nucleotides are TGTGCCAGCAGTAAAGAAACAGGGCTGGGCTACACCTTC. Translated, it gives CASSKETGLGYTF. The full variable domain, completed using reference TRBV2 and TRBJ1-2, is EPEVTQTPSHQVTQMGQEVILRCVPISNHLYFYWYRQILGQKVEFLVSFYNNEISEKSEIFDDQFSVERPDGSNFTLKIRSTKLEDSAMYFCASSKETGLGYTFGSGTRLTVV.

With respect to this clone: At one end, the junction sequence differs from germline, possibly due to a read error. The J gene is TRBJ2-5, the V gene TRBV7-7; TRBD2 agrees at 7 bases. The CDR3 contains 14 residues. Germline CDR1 and CDR2: SSHAT and FNYEAQ (reference sequence). CDR3 in DNA: TGTGCTAGCAGCCGAAGCGGGGACCAAGAGACCCAGTACTTC. It yields the protein CASSRSGDQETQYF.

This clone was found a few times. The chain uses TRBV2 and TRBJ2-1; 14 bases are shared with TRBD2. V trimming: 8 bases; J trimming: 1 base; junction bases outside the gene matches: 10. The CDR3 is made up of 18 amino acids. CDR1 is SNHLY, CDR2 FYNNEI, per germline. The CDR3 reads CASQTEGTSGGSYNEQFF. In DNA, the CDR3 is TGTGCCAGCCAAACCGAAGGGACTAGCGGGGGATCCTACAATGAGCAGTTCTTC. Full variable domain (missing parts from reference TRBV2 and TRBJ2-1): EPEVTQTPSHQVTQMGQEVILRCVPISNHLYFYWYRQILGQKVEFLVSFYNNEISEKSEIFDDQFSVERPDGSNFTLKIRSTKLEDSAMYFCASQTEGTSGGSYNEQFFGPGTRLTVL.

The CDR3 DNA sequence: TGTGCCAGCAGTGAGTGGACTCTGAACACCGGGGAGCTGTTTTTT. Its translation is CASSEWTLNTGELFF. This chain uses TRBV6-1 with TRBJ2-2; D is possibly TRBD2 (5 bases). In germline, CDR1 is MNHNS, CDR2 SASEGT. The V gene lost 3 bases and the J gene lost 1 base, with 9 bases spanning the gap. The CDR3 covers 15 residues.